The text below deals with one T cell receptor beta chain. The source of the sample is a study of naive and memory T cell subsets. The germline V gene has CDR1 SQVTM and CDR2 ANQGSEA. The V and J ends lost 6 bases and 6 bases, in that order; junction bases with no gene match: 8. The CDR3 runs to 14 residues. Both TRBC1 and TRBC2 were covered by a beta constant-region primer of two equimolar oligonucleotides. TCRdb reprocessed the UMI-ligation and nested PCR reads via MiXCR and lists one record per CDR3 protein. The sample lists roughly 140,000 distinct CDR3 sequences, about a sixth occurring once. The rearrangement uses TRBV29-1 and TRBJ2-1; 10 bases line up with TRBD1. The source is a human donor in good health. The sample taken for sequencing was naive CD4+ T cells from blood. The CDR3 protein is CSVAGGTGANEQFF. The CDR3 DNA sequence: TGCAGCGTCGCTGGGGGGACAGGGGCCAATGAGCAGTTCTTC.